A selection of T cell receptor beta chains follows, all from one sample in a study of CD8 T cells in ankylosing spondylitis. TCRdb reanalysed the 5' RACE reads using MiXCR and keeps one entry per CDR3 protein. The table lists 180,000 or so distinct CDR3 sequences, around 10% of them singletons. The specimen sequenced was blood, either unsorted or a sorted T cell fraction (not recorded which). Receptors were obtained from a male donor with ankylosing spondylitis or in good health (not recorded which). CDR3s leave out the opening cysteine and the closing phenylalanine or tryptophan. The D gene is left open where the match is weak.

V	D	CDR3
TRBV29-1	-	SVRTAYEQY
TRBV7-6	TRBD1	ASSLLQGSEQF
TRBV7-2	-	ASSLRGGNIQY
TRBV5-1	TRBD2	ASSPGLAGDADTQY
TRBV20-1	-	SAHSTRGGTRDEQF
TRBV6-6	TRBD1	ASSRGQGPEAF
TRBV4-3	-	ASSQDLSRANGYT
TRBV5-1	-	ASSFNAASYEQY
TRBV7-9	TRBD2	ASSPARLAEDYEQY
TRBV9	-	ASSSVRADSSYNEQF
TRBV5-1	TRBD1	ASSLIGQGIDEQF
TRBV7-2	-	ASSPTRTRETQY
TRBV6-5	-	ASSYSSPATTNTEAF
TRBV3-1	-	ASSPVRRPDTQY
TRBV5-1	TRBD1	ASSLSPGTGGYEQY
TRBV20-1	-	SARDQSGFGNTIY
TRBV27	-	ASIGLSGNTIY
TRBV27	-	ASSWGPRYGYT
TRBV5-8	-	ASSYAGSSQETQY
TRBV11-3	TRBD1	ASSLRATGVTEAF
TRBV29-1	TRBD1	SVEVVRTGSTDTQY
TRBV29-1	-	SAWNNGYT
TRBV20-1	TRBD2	SARGLALSSYEQY
TRBV3-1	-	ASSQDKSIQETQY
TRBV9	-	ASSVEEGVGTEAF
TRBV7-2	-	ASSEGPRFAIYEQY
TRBV7-9	-	ASSLNGGTQETQY
TRBV5-5	-	ASSLEHGGTFGNQPQH
TRBV20-1	TRBD2	SAPGLAGGSEQF
TRBV21-1	-	ASSKAVLNPPEQY
TRBV5-6	-	ASSRSSVPQY
TRBV11-2	-	ASSADGGSGANVLT
TRBV29-1	-	SVGRDPTDEQF
TRBV5-1	-	ASSLDDRLDTQY
TRBV5-1	TRBD1	ASSLSPGQGEDEQF
TRBV12-3/TRBV12-4	TRBD1	ASSPGTVGGKAF